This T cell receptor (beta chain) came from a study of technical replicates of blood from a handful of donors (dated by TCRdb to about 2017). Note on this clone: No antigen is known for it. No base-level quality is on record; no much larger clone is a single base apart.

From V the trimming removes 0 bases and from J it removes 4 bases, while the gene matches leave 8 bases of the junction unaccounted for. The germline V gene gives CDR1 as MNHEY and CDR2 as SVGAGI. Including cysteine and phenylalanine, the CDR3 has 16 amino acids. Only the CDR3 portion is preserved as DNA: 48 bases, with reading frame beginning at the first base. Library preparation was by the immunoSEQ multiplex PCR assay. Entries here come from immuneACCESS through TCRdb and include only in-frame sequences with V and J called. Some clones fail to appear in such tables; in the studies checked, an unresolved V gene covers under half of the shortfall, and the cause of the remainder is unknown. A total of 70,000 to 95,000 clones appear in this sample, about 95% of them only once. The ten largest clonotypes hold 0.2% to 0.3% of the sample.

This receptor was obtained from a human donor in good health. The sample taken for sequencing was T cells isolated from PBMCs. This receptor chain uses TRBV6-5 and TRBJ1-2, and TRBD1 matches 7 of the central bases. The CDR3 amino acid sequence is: CASSYSNRGRSYGYTF. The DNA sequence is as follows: TGTGCCAGCAGTTACTCGAACAGGGGAAGGAGCTATGGCTACACCTTC.